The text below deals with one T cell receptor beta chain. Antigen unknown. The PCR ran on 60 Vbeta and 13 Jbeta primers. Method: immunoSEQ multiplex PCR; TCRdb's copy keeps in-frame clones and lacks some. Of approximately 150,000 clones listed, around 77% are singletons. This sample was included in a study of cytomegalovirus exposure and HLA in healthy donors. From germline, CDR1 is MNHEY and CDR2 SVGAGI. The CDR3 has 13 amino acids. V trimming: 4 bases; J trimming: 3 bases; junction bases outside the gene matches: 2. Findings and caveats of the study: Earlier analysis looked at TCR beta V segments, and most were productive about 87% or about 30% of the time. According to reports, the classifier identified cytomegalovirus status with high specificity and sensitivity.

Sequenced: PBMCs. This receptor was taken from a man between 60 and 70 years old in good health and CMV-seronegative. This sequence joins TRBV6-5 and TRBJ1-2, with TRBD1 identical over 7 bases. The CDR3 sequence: CASSWGQYYGYTF. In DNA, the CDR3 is TGTGCCAGCAGTTGGGGACAGTACTATGGCTACACCTTC.